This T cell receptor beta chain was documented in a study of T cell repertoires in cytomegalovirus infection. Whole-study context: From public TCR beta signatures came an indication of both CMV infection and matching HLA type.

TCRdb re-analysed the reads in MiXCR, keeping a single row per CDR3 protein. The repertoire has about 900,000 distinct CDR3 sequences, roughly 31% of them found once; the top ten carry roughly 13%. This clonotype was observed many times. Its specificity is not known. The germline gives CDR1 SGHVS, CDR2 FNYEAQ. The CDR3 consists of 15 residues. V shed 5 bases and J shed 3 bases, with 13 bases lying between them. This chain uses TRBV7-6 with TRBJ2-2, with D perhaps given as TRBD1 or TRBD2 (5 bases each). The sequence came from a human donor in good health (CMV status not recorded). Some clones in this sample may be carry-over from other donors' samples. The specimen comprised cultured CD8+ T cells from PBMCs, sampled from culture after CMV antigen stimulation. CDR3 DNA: TGTGCCAGCAGCGCCGGGGCCGACTACACCGGGGAGCTGTTTTTT. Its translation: CASSAGADYTGELFF.